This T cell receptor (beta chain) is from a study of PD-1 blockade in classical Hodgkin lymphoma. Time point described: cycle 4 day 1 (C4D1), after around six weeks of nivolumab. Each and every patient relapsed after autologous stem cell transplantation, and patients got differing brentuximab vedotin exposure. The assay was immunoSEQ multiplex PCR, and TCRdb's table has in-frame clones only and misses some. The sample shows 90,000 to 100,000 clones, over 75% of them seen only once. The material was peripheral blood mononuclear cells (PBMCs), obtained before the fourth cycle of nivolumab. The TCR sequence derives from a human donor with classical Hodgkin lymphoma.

CDR3 nucleotide sequence: TGTGCCAGCAGTGAAGTACCGGGGGCGGACCACTATGGCTACACCTTC. This translates into CASSEVPGADHYGYTF. J is TRBJ1-2 and V is TRBV6-1, with D possibly being TRBD1 (6 bases). V lost 1 base to trimming and J lost 3 bases, with 15 bases between them. The V gene's germline CDR1 is MNHNS and CDR2 SASEGT. The CDR3 extends over 16 amino acids.